A single sample is the source of the 22 T cell receptor beta chains below, sequenced in a study of shared clonotypes between healthy human individuals. The table came from immunoSEQ multiplex PCR; TCRdb's copy has only in-frame clones and leaves some out. The repertoire has 2 million to 3 million clones, roughly nine tenths of them found once; the top ten carry under 0.15%. The sequenced material came from naive CD4+ T cells sorted from blood. Noted subset: CD45RA+ positively selected. Receptors were obtained from a man between 18 and 29 years old in good health.

This chain uses TRBV30 with TRBJ1-2; D is ambiguous. This CDR3 spans 10 amino acids. Germline CDR1 and CDR2: GTSNPN and SVGIG (reference sequence). V was shortened by 0 bases and J by 8 bases, with 4 bases between the two germline ends. Here the CDR3 DNA reads TGTGCCTGGAGTGTACTCGGCTACACCTTC. The encoded protein is CAWSVLGYTF.

This chain uses TRBV5-1 with TRBJ1-5; no definite D call. V lost 5 bases and J lost 3, with 9 bases in between. This CDR3 is built from 13 residues. Germline CDR1 is SGHRS and CDR2 is YFSETQ. The CDR3 bases are TGCGCCAGCAGAGGGCAGGTCAATCAGCCCCAGCATTTT. This translates into CASRGQVNQPQHF.

The V call is TRBV28, the J call TRBJ2-7; either TRBD1 or TRBD2 may fit D (5 bases each). Germline-derived CDR1 and CDR2 are MDHEN and SYDVKM. Trimming left V 1 base short and J 2 bases short, with 9 bases between. The CDR3 consists of 14 residues. In DNA, the CDR3 is TGTGCCAGCAGTTTATTGGGGGAAACCTACGAGCAGTACTTC. This encodes CASSLLGETYEQYF.

The chain employs TRBV2 and TRBJ1-3, with D unclear. V was cut by 4 bases and J by 0 bases, with 7 bases left in between. This CDR3 region has 14 residues. CDR1 and CDR2 from the germline V gene are SNHLY and FYNNEI. CDR3 loop: CASSAITSGNTIYF. The DNA for the CDR3 is TGTGCCAGCAGTGCGATTACCTCTGGAAACACCATATATTTT.

The J gene is TRBJ2-3, the V gene TRBV5-1; perhaps TRBD1 as D (6 bases). CDR1 is SGHRS, CDR2 YFSETQ, per germline. With 1 base removed from V and 2 bases from J, the gap between germline ends came to 11 bases. The CDR3 is made up of 15 amino acids. The CDR3 DNA follows: TGCGCCAGCAGCTTGACAGGGAACCCCACAGATACGCAGTATTTT. Translation: CASSLTGNPTDTQYF.

The genes are TRBV2 and TRBJ1-3; the match to TRBD1 covers 10 bases. Germline values: CDR1 SNHLY, CDR2 FYNNEI. CDR3 size: 15 residues. V gave up 2 bases and J gave up 7 bases; unmatched junction bases: 5. Here the CDR3 DNA reads TGTGCCAGCAGTGAAATGGGGACAGGGGTCAACACCATATATTTT. Translated, it gives CASSEMGTGVNTIYF.

This clone came up a few times. The chain has TRBV19 and TRBJ1-6; TRBD1 matches 7 bases. V shed 1 base and J 8 bases; nucleotides not matched to a gene: 5. The V gene's germline CDR1 is LNHDA and CDR2 SQIVND (reference sequence). CDR3 length: 15 residues. The CDR3 protein is CASSIGRQGDSPLHF. CDR3 sequence (DNA): TGTGCCAGTAGTATAGGTAGACAGGGCGATTCACCCCTCCACTTT.

V is TRBV30 and J is TRBJ1-6; D not certain. The length of the CDR3 is 17 residues. Trimming removed 1 base at V and 0 bases at J, with 13 bases between. Germline CDR1 is GTSNPN and CDR2 is SVGIG (reference sequence). This chain's CDR3 is CAWSGQRTSSYNSPLHF. The CDR3 DNA is TGTGCCTGGAGTGGTCAGCGGACTAGCTCCTATAATTCACCCCTCCACTTT.

This chain joins TRBV21-1 and TRBJ1-6. TRBV21-1 is a pseudogene. This CDR3 comprises 16 residues. This CDR3 reads CASSKASSQDNSPLHF. The CDR3 coding sequence is TGTGCCAGCAGCAAAGCCTCTAGTCAAGATAACTCACCCCTCCACTTT.

This chain uses TRBV27 with TRBJ1-2; perhaps TRBD1 as D (6 bases). Per germline, CDR1 MNHEY and CDR2 SMNVEV (reference sequence). The CDR3 extends over 13 amino acids. The V gene lost 5 bases and the J gene lost 5 bases, with 12 bases spanning the gap. CDR3 residues: CASSPGEKYGYTF. CDR3 nucleotides: TGTGCCAGCAGTCCAGGGGAAAAGTATGGCTACACCTTC.

J is TRBJ1-3 and V is TRBV11-2; D remains unclear. The CDR3 runs to 15 residues. With 1 base removed from V and 2 bases from J, the gap between germline ends came to 9 bases. CDR1 and CDR2 (germline): SGHAT, FQNNGV. The CDR3 region has the DNA TGTGCCAGCAGCTTAGGAAGCGGTCCTGGAAACACCATATATTTT. Protein sequence: CASSLGSGPGNTIYF.

The J gene is TRBJ1-5, the V gene TRBV6-6; the match to TRBD1 covers 10 bases. The ends lost 6 bases at V and 6 bases at J; junction bases unmatched: 11. This CDR3 is 16 amino acids long. Per the germline V gene, CDR1 is MNHNY and CDR2 is SVGAGI (reference sequence). The CDR3 region has the DNA TGTGCCAGCAGACCGGTGGACAGGGGGGAAAGTCAGCCCCAGCATTTT. This encodes CASRPVDRGESQPQHF.

Of note for this clone: Additional DNA sequences in this sample encode the identical CDR3. The chain combines TRBV6-5 with TRBJ1-2; 8 bases are a match to TRBD1. CDR3 length equals 13 residues. The germline gives CDR1 MNHEY, CDR2 SVGAGI. J lost 8 bases, V lost 5 bases, and 7 bases had no gene match. The CDR3 bases are TGTGCCAGCAGTCGGCAGGGGGCGGGAGGCTACACCTTC. Protein sequence: CASSRQGAGGYTF.

The chain couples TRBV11-2 to TRBJ2-7, with TRBD1 matching 9 bases. The J segment lost 6 bases and the V segment lost 4 bases, leaving 13 bases of the junction unmatched. Germline V CDR1 and CDR2: SGHAT, FQNNGV. The CDR3 loop spans 16 amino acids. CDR3 amino acids: CASSSATTGGVGEQYF. In DNA, the CDR3 is TGTGCCAGCAGCTCCGCAACGACAGGGGGGGTGGGCGAGCAGTACTTC. Full variable domain (remainder filled in from reference TRBV11-2 and TRBJ2-7): EAGVAQSPRYKIIEKRQSVAFWCNPISGHATLYWYQQILGQGPKLLIQFQNNGVVDDSQLPKDRFSAERLKGVDSTLKIQPAKLEDSAVYLCASSSATTGGVGEQYFGPGTRLTVT.

The CDR3 bases are TGTGCCAGCAGCGCTGGGACTAGCGGGAGGGCTCCCTTCGACGAGCAGTACTTC. It specifies CASSAGTSGRAPFDEQYF. The rearrangement links TRBV11-3 to TRBJ2-7, with 16 bases lining up with TRBD2. V was clipped by 5 bases and J by 5 bases; unmatched bases: 12. From germline, CDR1 is SGHNT and CDR2 YENEEA. The CDR3 is made up of 18 amino acids.

This clone occurred once. The chain recombines TRBV5-1 with TRBJ2-3, with TRBD2 matching 11 bases. Germline V gene lookup returns CDR1 SGHRS and CDR2 YFSETQ. V gave up 4 bases and J gave up 2 bases; unmatched junction bases: 3. The CDR3 contains 15 residues. The CDR3 region is CASSRLAGPTDTQYF. The CDR3 DNA sequence: TGCGCCAGCAGCCGACTAGCGGGACCCACAGATACGCAGTATTTT.

This sequence joins TRBV4-1 and TRBJ2-3; 9 bases fit TRBD2. Losses at the gene ends were 3 bases for V and 6 bases for J; bases not matched to a gene: 16. This CDR3 is 18 amino acids long. Germline CDR1 MGHRA, CDR2 YSYEKL. The CDR3 loop reads CASSHAHLAGFGLDTQYF. The CDR3 bases are TGCGCCAGCAGCCACGCTCATCTAGCGGGGTTCGGGTTGGATACGCAGTATTTT.

Comment on this clone: Other nucleotide sequences in the sample specify the same CDR3. The gene calls are TRBV29-1 and TRBJ1-3; 8 bases agree with TRBD1. Germline values: CDR1 SQVTM, CDR2 ANQGSEA. This CDR3 spans 15 amino acids. V dropped 4 bases and J dropped 0; count of bases not matched to a gene: 5. The CDR3 DNA follows: TGCAGCGTTGGGGGGACAGGTTCCTCTGGAAACACCATATATTTT. It codes for CSVGGTGSSGNTIYF.

The chain combines TRBV2 with TRBJ1-4; D is possibly TRBD1 (5 bases). Germline V gene lookup returns CDR1 SNHLY and CDR2 FYNNEI. The length of the CDR3 is 14 residues. V was clipped by 6 bases and J by 10 bases, with 18 bases between them. CDR3 protein: CASSGRVGQLKLFF. The CDR3 DNA reads as TGTGCCAGCAGCGGCCGTGTTGGACAATTAAAACTGTTTTTT.

This clone was observed a handful of times. The identical CDR3 is also encoded by other nucleotide sequences in the sample. The CDR3 DNA reads TGTGCCAGCAGCTTAGTGGGGAACACTGAAGCTTTCTTT. Protein product: CASSLVGNTEAFF. The chain combines TRBV11-2 with TRBJ1-1; D gene unclear. The length of the CDR3 is 13 residues. V was pared by 1 base and J by 1 base, with 4 bases between. The germline V gene encodes CDR1 SGHAT and CDR2 FQNNGV.

This chain links TRBV7-9 with TRBJ2-3; 8 nucleotides align to TRBD2. The junction had 10 bases not matched to a gene; V was cut back by 6 bases and J by 5 bases. In germline, CDR1 is SEHNR, CDR2 FQNEAQ (reference sequence). The CDR3 contains 15 residues. DNA for the CDR3: TGTGCCAGCAGAAGACGGGAGGGCCTGGGAGATACGCAGTATTTT. Encoded protein: CASRRREGLGDTQYF. Full variable domain (rest looked up from reference TRBV7-9 and TRBJ2-3): DTGVSQNPRHKITKRGQNVTFRCDPISEHNRLYWYRQTLGQGPEFLTYFQNEAQLEKSRLLSDRFSAERPKGSFSTLEIQRTEQGDSAMYLCASRRREGLGDTQYFGPGTRLTVL.

The gene calls are TRBV23-1 and TRBJ2-7; 11 nucleotides agree with TRBD1. TRBV23-1 is reported as an ORF; its role is uncertain. This CDR3 is built from 17 residues. Unmatched junction bases numbered 14, after V lost 6 bases and J lost 4 bases. The CDR3 DNA sequence: TGCGCCAGCAGAGGGGTGCCCGGGACAGGGGGACGGTACGAGCAGTACTTC. Protein product: CASRGVPGTGGRYEQYF.